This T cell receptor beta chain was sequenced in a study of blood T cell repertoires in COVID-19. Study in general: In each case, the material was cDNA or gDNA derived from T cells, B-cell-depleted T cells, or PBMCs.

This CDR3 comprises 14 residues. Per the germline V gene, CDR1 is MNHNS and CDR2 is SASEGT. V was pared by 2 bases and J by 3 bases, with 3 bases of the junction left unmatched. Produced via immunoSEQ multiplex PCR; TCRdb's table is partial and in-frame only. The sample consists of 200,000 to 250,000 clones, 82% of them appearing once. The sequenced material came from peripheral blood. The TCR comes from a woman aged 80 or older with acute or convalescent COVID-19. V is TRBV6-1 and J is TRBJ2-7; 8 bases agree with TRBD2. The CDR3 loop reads CASSESLAGYEQYF. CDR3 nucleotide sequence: TGTGCCAGCAGTGAAAGTCTAGCGGGCTACGAGCAGTACTTC.